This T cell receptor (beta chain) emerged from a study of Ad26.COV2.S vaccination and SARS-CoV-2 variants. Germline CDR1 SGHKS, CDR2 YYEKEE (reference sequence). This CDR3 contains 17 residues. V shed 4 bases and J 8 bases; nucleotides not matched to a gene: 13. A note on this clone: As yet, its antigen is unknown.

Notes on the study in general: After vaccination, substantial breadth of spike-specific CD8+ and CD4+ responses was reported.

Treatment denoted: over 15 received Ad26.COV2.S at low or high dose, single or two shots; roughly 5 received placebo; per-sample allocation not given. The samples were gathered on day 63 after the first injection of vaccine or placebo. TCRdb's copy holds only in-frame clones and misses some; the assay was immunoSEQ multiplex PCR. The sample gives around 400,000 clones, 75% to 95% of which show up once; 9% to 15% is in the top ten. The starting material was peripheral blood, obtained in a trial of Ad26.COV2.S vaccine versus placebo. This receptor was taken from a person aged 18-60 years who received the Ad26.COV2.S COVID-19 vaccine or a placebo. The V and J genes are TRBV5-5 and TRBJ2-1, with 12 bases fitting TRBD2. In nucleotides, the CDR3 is TGTGCCAGCAGCGGACCTAGCGGGAGGGCTCTAGGGGATGAGCAGTTCTTC. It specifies CASSGPSGRALGDEQFF.